This TCR beta chain was sequenced during a study of siplizumab effects on memory and regulatory T cells. General study findings and limits: Relative to controls at 25% to 30%, mappable alloreactive CD4+ clones exhibited a mean Treg-derived proportion of over 60% with siplizumab.

Assay used: immunoSEQ multiplex PCR; TCRdb lists only in-frame clones, some missing. In the table there are roughly 120,000 clones, 90% to 95% of which are singletons. The CDR3 totals 16 residues. Trimming cost V 4 bases and J 10 bases; bases outside gene matches: 15. Per germline, CDR1 SEHNR and CDR2 FQNEAQ (reference sequence). Worth noting for this clone: Its cognate antigen is unknown.

The TCR comes from a human donor in good health. The chain recombines TRBV7-9 with TRBJ2-1; 8 nucleotides align to TRBD2. Material: Tregs sorted from blood. The CDR3 DNA reads TGTGCCAGCAGCTATTGGGGGACTAGAAAAGGCCGAGAGCAGTTCTTC. Protein product: CASSYWGTRKGREQFF.